One and the same sample provided the 8 T cell receptor beta chains below, sequenced in a study of T cell responses to AZD1222 COVID-19 vaccine. Sequenced by immunoSEQ multiplex PCR; TCRdb stores in-frame clones only, minus some. The data show about 73,000 clones, around 88% seen once. The sample consisted of peripheral blood, taken on day 0 of AZD1222 vaccination. The origin of the receptors is an adult in good health.

The chain recombines TRBV3-1 (or the pseudogene TRBV3-2) with TRBJ2-2; D remains ambiguous. There are 14 residues in the CDR3. V was cut by 0 bases and J by 8 bases, with 10 bases left in between. Germline V gene data show CDR1 as LGHDT and CDR2 as YNNKEL (reference sequence). The CDR3: CASSQEIHLGELFF. In DNA form, the CDR3 reads TGTGCCAGCAGCCAAGAAATCCACCTGGGGGAGCTGTTTTTT.

The count of this clone is one. V gene TRBV5-1 combines with J gene TRBJ1-2; 7 positions agree with TRBD1. Unmatched junction bases numbered 7, after V lost 0 bases and J lost 5 bases. The germline V gene has CDR1 SGHRS and CDR2 YFSETQ. The CDR3 extends over 15 amino acids. The CDR3 nucleotides read TGCGCCAGCAGCTTGGGGGGACAGAATTTATATGGCTACACCTTC. Its protein is CASSLGGQNLYGYTF.

The V call is TRBV29-1, the J call TRBJ1-2, with D uncertain. CDR1 and CDR2 from the germline V gene are SQVTM and ANQGSEA. The ends were cut back, 5 bases at V and 9 bases at J, with 13 bases in the middle. This CDR3 spans 11 amino acids. DNA of the CDR3: TGCAGCGTTCTTGACAATAACAGCTACACCTTC. Encoded protein: CSVLDNNSYTF.

For the CDR3, the DNA is TGTGCCACCAGCAGAGACTCGGGGTCCACCACAGATACGCAGTATTTT. Protein: CATSRDSGSTTDTQYF. The rearrangement joins TRBV15 to TRBJ2-3, with TRBD2 as a possible D gene (5 bases). CDR1 LNHNV and CDR2 YYDKDF come from the germline V gene (reference sequence). This CDR3 comprises 16 residues. Trimming shortened V by 0 bases and J by 2 bases, and 12 bases separated the two germline ends.

V is TRBV6-5 and J is TRBJ1-6; D is undetermined. CDR1 MNHEY and CDR2 SVGAGI come from the germline V gene. The CDR3 runs to 14 residues. V was cut by 2 bases and J by 7 bases, with 9 bases left in between. The CDR3 is CASSYREVNSPLHF. The CDR3 nucleotides read TGTGCCAGCAGTTACCGGGAAGTCAATTCACCCCTCCACTTT.

V gene TRBV7-2 combines with J gene TRBJ2-3; a possible D gene is TRBD2 (5 bases). The CDR3 spans 14 residues. V shed 4 bases and J shed 6 bases, with 14 bases lying between them. Germline V gene data show CDR1 as SGHTA and CDR2 as FQGNSA. The CDR3 loop reads CASSSRTGPDTQYF. The CDR3 DNA is TGTGCCAGCAGCTCCCGGACTGGCCCGGATACGCAGTATTTT.

The chain has TRBV12-5 and TRBJ1-2; D gene unclear. CDR1 is LGHNT and CDR2 is FRNRAP in the germline V gene. This CDR3 contains 11 residues. Deletions cut 2 bases from V and 10 bases from J, with 8 bases between. DNA for the CDR3: TGTGCTAGTGGTTTGACTGGCTACTACACCTTC. It codes for CASGLTGYYTF. Full variable domain (outside the CDR3, taken from reference TRBV12-5 and TRBJ1-2): DARVTQTPRHKVTEMGQEVTMRCQPILGHNTVFWYRQTMMQGLELLAYFRNRAPLDDSGMPKDRFSAEMPDATLATLKIQPSEPRDSAVYFCASGLTGYYTFGSGTRLTVV.

V gene TRBV19 combines with J gene TRBJ1-5; 9 nucleotides agree with TRBD1. The CDR3 has 17 amino acids. Germline V gives CDR1 LNHDA, CDR2 SQIVND (reference sequence). V shed 9 bases, J shed 0 bases, and the junction held 12 bases outside the gene matches. For the CDR3, the DNA is TGTGCCAGCAGCTCGGGACAGGGCGCATATAGCAATCAGCCCCAGCATTTT. The encoded protein is CASSSGQGAYSNQPQHF.